This T cell receptor (beta chain) was profiled in a study of Graves' ophthalmopathy and Graves' hyperthyroidism. On the study more broadly: Ahead of any treatment, peripheral blood was obtained at the initial diagnosis.

CDR1 is SGHTA, CDR2 FQGNSA, per germline. The V end lost 3 bases, the J end lost 2 bases, and 10 bases lay between the germline ends. The CDR3 sequence is 14 residues long. This clonotype showed up many times. What it binds is unknown. Other autoimmune diseases, uncontrolled infections, pregnancy or lactation excluded patients from enrollment. Study-wide results and caveats: Forecasting of ophthalmopathy progression by the model achieved almost 71% sensitivity and around 72% specificity.

The sequenced template was RNA, covering the TCR beta CDR3 region. HTBI-primed RT-PCR formed the first round, and a multiplex PCR formed the second. TCRdb passed the multiplex PCR reads through MiXCR, listing each CDR3 protein once. The sample has roughly 230,000 distinct CDR3 sequences, around a fifth seen once. This TCR was sampled from a woman aged 50 to 65 with Graves' ophthalmopathy. The chain couples TRBV7-2 to TRBJ2-5; D possibly corresponds to TRBD2 (5 bases). Sequenced: peripheral blood. The CDR3 sequence is CASSFQSGQETQYF. Written as DNA, the CDR3 is TGTGCCAGCAGCTTCCAAAGCGGACAAGAGACCCAGTACTTC.